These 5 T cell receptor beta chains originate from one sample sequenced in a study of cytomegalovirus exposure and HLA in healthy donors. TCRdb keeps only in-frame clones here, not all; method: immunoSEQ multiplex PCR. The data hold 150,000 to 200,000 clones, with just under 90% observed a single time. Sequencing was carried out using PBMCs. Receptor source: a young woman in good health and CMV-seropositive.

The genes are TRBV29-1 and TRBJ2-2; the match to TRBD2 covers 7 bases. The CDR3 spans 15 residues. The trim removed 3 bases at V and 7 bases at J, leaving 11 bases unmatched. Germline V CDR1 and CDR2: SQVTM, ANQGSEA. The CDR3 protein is CSVDLGEGWYGELFF. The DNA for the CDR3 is TGCAGCGTTGATCTGGGGGAGGGCTGGTACGGGGAGCTGTTTTTT.

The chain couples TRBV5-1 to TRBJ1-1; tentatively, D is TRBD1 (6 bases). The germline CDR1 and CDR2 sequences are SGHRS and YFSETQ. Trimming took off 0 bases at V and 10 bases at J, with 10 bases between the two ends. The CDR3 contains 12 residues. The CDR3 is CASSLAGRGAFF. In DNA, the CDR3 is TGCGCCAGCAGCTTGGCCGGCAGGGGAGCTTTCTTT.

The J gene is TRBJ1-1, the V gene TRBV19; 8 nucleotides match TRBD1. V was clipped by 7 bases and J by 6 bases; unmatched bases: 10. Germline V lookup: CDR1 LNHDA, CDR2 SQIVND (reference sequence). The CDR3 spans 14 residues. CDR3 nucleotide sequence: TGTGCCAGTATTGACAGGGGAGTGGAGGCTGAAGCTTTCTTT. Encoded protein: CASIDRGVEAEAFF.

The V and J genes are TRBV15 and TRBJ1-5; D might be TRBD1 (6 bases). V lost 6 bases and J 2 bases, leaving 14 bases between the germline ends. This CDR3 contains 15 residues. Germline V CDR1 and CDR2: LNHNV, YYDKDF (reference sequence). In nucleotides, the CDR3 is TGTGCCACCAGGGGTGACAGACAGGGCAATCAGCCCCAGCATTTT. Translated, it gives CATRGDRQGNQPQHF.

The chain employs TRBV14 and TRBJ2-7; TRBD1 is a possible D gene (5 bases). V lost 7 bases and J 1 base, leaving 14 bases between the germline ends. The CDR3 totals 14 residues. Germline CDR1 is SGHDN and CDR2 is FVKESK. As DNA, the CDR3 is TGTGCCAGCACCAAAACAGGTCTTTCCTACGAGCAGTACTTC. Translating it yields CASTKTGLSYEQYF.